This TCR beta chain was captured by sequencing in a study of T cells in Graves' hyperthyroidism and ophthalmopathy. Study-level background: Peripheral blood draws took place at initial diagnosis, ahead of any treatment. Points from the study as a whole: Most clonotypes expanded in the thyroid (above 0.001) were also present in blood.

TCR beta CDR3 regions were amplified from RNA. In the first-round RT-PCR of the TCR CDR3, the HTBI primer set was used. Each CDR3 protein gets one entry after TCRdb re-called the multiplex PCR reads with MiXCR. The data show around 350,000 distinct CDR3 sequences, 17% seen once. This clonotype has a handful of counts. Its target is unknown. It was at first hyperthyroidism diagnosis, before any ophthalmopathy symptoms, that the blood sample was taken. This TCR was recovered from a woman aged 25 to 45 with Graves' hyperthyroidism that later progressed to Graves' ophthalmopathy. Source material: blood.

The chain's CDR3 is CAWSGLDISGANVLTF. DNA of the CDR3: TGTGCCTGGAGCGGACTGGATATATCTGGGGCCAACGTCCTGACTTTC. This chain links TRBV30 with TRBJ2-6; D might be TRBD2 (5 bases). This CDR3 region has 16 residues. Trimming shortened V by 3 bases and J by 1 base, and 13 bases separated the two germline ends. Germline V lookup: CDR1 GTSNPN, CDR2 SVGIG (reference sequence).